This T cell receptor (beta chain) stems from a study of T cell responses to AZD1222 COVID-19 vaccine. The data were produced by immunoSEQ multiplex PCR, yet TCRdb's version contains in-frame clones alone and is incomplete. The sample includes about 99,000 clones, 90% to 95% of them seen just once. This clone has just one count. V gave up 0 bases and J gave up 5 bases, with 11 bases separating them. Germline V gene sequence: CDR1 LNHNV, CDR2 YYDKDF (reference sequence). CDR3 size: 15 residues. Sequencing used peripheral blood, obtained 28 days after the second AZD1222 dose. This rearrangement joins TRBV15 to TRBJ2-1; possibly TRBD2 for D (5 bases). This TCR came from an adult who received the AZD1222 COVID-19 vaccine. The CDR3 sequence: CATSRDLAPNNEQFF. CDR3 DNA sequence: TGTGCCACCAGCAGAGACCTAGCTCCCAACAATGAGCAGTTCTTC.